This is a list of T cell receptor beta chains from one sample in a study of shared clonotypes between healthy human individuals. Generated by immunoSEQ multiplex PCR, the TCRdb table keeps only in-frame clones and is missing some. The table records about 2.5 million clones, just under 95% of them present only once. Sequencing was performed on naive CD4+ T cells from PBMCs. The receptors originated from a man between 18 and 35 years old in good health. Some clones in this sample may be carry-over from other donors' samples. The CDR3 runs from the conserved cysteine through the conserved F or W. The D gene is left open where the match is weak. Some rows mark clone size as missing; the rest say once, few, many or name a class of expanded clone.

j_call	clone_size	d_call	v_call	cdr3_aa	cdr3_nt
TRBJ1-1	few	TRBD1	TRBV20-1	CSARRGLVAFF	TGCAGTGCCCGCAGGGGGTTGGTAGCTTTCTTT
TRBJ2-2	.	TRBD1	TRBV6-6	CASSATGSLTGELFF	TGTGCCAGCAGCGCGACAGGGTCCCTCACCGGGGAGCTGTTTTTT
TRBJ2-7	.	TRBD1	TRBV9	CASSATGARGEQYF	TGTGCCAGCAGCGCGACAGGGGCAAGGGGCGAGCAGTACTTC
TRBJ1-1	few	.	TRBV29-1	CSVLDRRNTEAFF	TGCAGCGTTCTAGACAGGAGGAACACTGAAGCTTTCTTT
TRBJ2-1	.	TRBD1	TRBV9	CASSETGANNEQFF	TGTGCCAGCAGCGAGACAGGGGCGAACAATGAGCAGTTCTTC
TRBJ1-2	once	.	TRBV5-4	CASTGGVQGYTF	TGTGCCAGCACCGGAGGGGTACAGGGCTACACCTTC
TRBJ1-2	once	.	TRBV5-6	CASSLSLTSYGYTF	TGTGCCAGCAGCTTGAGTCTTACGTCCTATGGCTACACCTTC
TRBJ1-5	.	.	TRBV12-2	CASRPRRDRGKVQPQHF	TGTGCAAGTCGCCCAAGACGGGACAGGGGCAAAGTTCAGCCCCAGCATTTT
TRBJ2-1	once	TRBD2	TRBV7-3	CASSLFDRGLVIHEQFF	TGTGCCAGCAGCTTATTTGATCGTGGACTAGTTATTCATGAGCAGTTCTTC
TRBJ2-3	.	.	TRBV5-1	CASSLDSPSTDTQYF	TGCGCCAGCAGCTTGGACAGCCCTAGCACAGATACGCAGTATTTT
TRBJ2-7	.	.	TRBV2	CASSVGEGAFYEQYF	TGTGCCAGCAGTGTAGGGGAAGGGGCCTTCTACGAGCAGTACTTC
TRBJ2-1	.	.	TRBV5-1	CASTASVPDPYNEQFF	TGCGCCAGCACCGCTTCTGTCCCGGATCCGTACAATGAGCAGTTCTTC
TRBJ2-2	.	.	TRBV29-1	CSAEGGGTGELFF	TGCAGCGCCGAGGGGGGAGGCACCGGGGAGCTGTTTTTT
TRBJ1-5	.	.	TRBV28	CGRKLATQPQHF	TGTGGCAGAAAGTTAGCAACTCAGCCCCAGCATTTT
TRBJ2-1	.	TRBD2	TRBV7-9	CASSPGLAGGDEQFF	TGTGCCAGCAGCCCTGGGCTAGCGGGGGGGGATGAGCAGTTCTTC
TRBJ2-3	.	.	TRBV7-9	CASSSGRVFSTDTQYF	TGTGCCAGCAGCTCTGGCAGGGTGTTCAGCACAGATACGCAGTATTTT
TRBJ1-1	.	.	TRBV7-8	CASSLASTEAFF	TGTGCCAGCAGCTTGGCCTCCACTGAAGCTTTCTTT
TRBJ2-7	.	.	TRBV2	CASSVRGPYEQYF	TGTGCCAGCAGTGTAAGGGGACCCTACGAGCAGTACTTC